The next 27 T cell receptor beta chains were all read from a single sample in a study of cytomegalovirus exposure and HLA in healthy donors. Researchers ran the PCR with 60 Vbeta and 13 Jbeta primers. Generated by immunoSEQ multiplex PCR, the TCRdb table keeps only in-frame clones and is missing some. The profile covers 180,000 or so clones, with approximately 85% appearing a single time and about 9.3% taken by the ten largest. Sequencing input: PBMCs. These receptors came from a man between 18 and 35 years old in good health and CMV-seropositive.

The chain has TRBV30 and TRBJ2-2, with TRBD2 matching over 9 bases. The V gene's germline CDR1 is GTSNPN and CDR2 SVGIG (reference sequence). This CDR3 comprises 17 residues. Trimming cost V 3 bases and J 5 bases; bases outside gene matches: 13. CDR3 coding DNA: TGTGCCTGGAGAAGGTTTAAAGCGGGGGGCGGGACCGGGGAGCTGTTTTTT. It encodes CAWRRFKAGGGTGELFF.

The CDR3 spells CASSDTGWDTDTQYF. The CDR3 DNA reads TGTGCCAGCAGCGACACAGGGTGGGACACAGATACGCAGTATTTT. The chain uses TRBV5-6 and TRBJ2-3, with D perhaps TRBD1 (6 bases). Germline V gene sequence: CDR1 SGHDT, CDR2 YYEEEE. V lost 4 bases to trimming and J lost 2 bases, with 14 bases between them. This CDR3 has 15 amino acids.

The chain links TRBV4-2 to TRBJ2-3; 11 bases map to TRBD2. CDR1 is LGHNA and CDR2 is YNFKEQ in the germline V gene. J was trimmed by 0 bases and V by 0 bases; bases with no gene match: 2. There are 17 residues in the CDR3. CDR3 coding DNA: TGTGCCAGCAGCCAAGATCGACTAGCGGGGAGCACAGATACGCAGTATTTT. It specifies CASSQDRLAGSTDTQYF.

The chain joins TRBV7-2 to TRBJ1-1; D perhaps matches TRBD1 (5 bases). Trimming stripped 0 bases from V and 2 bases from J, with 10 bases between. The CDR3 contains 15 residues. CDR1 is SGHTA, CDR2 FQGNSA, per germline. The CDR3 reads CASSLAQGINTEAFF. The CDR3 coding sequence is TGTGCCAGCAGCTTAGCGCAGGGAATAAACACTGAAGCTTTCTTT.

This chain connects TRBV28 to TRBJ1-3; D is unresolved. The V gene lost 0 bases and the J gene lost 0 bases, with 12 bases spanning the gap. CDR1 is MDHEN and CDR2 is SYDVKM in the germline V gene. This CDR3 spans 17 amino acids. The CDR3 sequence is CASSLWEAWSSGNTIYF. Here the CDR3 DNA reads TGTGCCAGCAGTTTATGGGAGGCATGGAGCTCTGGAAACACCATATATTTT.

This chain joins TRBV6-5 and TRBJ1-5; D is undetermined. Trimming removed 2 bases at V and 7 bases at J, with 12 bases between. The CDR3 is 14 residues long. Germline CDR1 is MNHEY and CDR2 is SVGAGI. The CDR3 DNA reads TGTGCCAGCAGTTACACACGCTCGGGACAGCCCCAGCATTTT. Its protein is CASSYTRSGQPQHF.

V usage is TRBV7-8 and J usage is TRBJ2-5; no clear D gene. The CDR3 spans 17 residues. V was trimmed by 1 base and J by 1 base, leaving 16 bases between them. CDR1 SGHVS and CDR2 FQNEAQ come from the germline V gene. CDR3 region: CASSLDPRLRRQETQYF. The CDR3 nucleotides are TGTGCCAGCAGCTTAGACCCTCGATTGCGGCGCCAAGAGACCCAGTACTTC.

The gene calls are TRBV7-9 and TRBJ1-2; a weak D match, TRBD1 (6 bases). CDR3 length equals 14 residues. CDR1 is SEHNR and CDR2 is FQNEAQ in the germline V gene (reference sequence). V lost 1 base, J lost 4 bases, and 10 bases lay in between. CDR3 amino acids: CASSLVGGSYGYTF. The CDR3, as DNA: TGTGCCAGCAGCTTAGTTGGGGGCTCCTATGGCTACACCTTC.

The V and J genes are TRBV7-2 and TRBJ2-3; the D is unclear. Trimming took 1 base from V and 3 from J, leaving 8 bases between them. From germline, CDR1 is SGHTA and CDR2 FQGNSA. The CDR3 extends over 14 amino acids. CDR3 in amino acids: CASSLGVRTDTQYF. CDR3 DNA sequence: TGTGCCAGCAGCTTAGGAGTTCGGACAGATACGCAGTATTTT.

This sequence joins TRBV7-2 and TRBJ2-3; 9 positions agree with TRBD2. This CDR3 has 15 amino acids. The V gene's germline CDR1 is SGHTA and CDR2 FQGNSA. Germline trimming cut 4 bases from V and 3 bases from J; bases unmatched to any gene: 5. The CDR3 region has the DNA TGTGCCAGCAGCTACAGCGGGGGGAAAACAGATACGCAGTATTTT. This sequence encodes CASSYSGGKTDTQYF.

The CDR3 region has the DNA TGTGCCAGCAGCGTAGCTTTGAACACCGGGGAGCTGTTTTTT. This codes for CASSVALNTGELFF. The gene calls are TRBV9 and TRBJ2-2; D is ambiguous. With 0 bases removed from V and 1 base from J, the gap between germline ends came to 4 bases. The CDR3 has 14 amino acids. Germline CDR1 and CDR2: SGDLS and YYNGEE.

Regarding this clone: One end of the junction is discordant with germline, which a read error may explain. In DNA, the CDR3 is TGTTCCAGCAGCCCTGACAGGGCCGCAACTAATGAAAAACTGTTTTTT. Its translation is CSSSPDRAATNEKLFF. The V call is TRBV7-9, the J call TRBJ1-4; 7 nucleotides align to TRBD1. CDR1 and CDR2 from the germline V gene are SEHNR and FQNEAQ (reference sequence). The CDR3 has 16 amino acids. Full variable domain (rest looked up from reference TRBV7-9 and TRBJ1-4): DTGVSQNPRHKITKRGQNVTFRCDPISEHNRLYWYRQTLGQGPEFLTYFQNEAQLEKSRLLSDRFSAERPKGSFSTLEIQRTEQGDSAMYLCSSSPDRAATNEKLFFGSGTQLSVL.

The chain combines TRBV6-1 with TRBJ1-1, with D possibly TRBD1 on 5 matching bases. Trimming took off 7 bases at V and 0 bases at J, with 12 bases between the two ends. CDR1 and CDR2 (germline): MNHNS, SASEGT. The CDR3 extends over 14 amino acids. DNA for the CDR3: TGTGCCAGCAACAGGATAGAGATGAACACTGAAGCTTTCTTT. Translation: CASNRIEMNTEAFF.

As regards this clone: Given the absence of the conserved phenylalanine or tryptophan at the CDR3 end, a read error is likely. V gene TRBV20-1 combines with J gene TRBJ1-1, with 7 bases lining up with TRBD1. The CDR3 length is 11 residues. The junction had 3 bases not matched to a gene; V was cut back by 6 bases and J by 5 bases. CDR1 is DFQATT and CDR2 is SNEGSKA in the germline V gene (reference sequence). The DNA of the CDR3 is TGCAGTGCGGGGGGACAGACTGAAGCTTTCCTT. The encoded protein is CSAGGQTEAFL.

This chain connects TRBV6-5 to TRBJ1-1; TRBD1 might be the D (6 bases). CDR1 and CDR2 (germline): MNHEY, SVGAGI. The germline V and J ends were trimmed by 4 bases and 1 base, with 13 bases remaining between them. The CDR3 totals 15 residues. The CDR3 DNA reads TGTGCCAGCAGTTCCACAGGGAAGGGGAACACTGAAGCTTTCTTT. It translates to CASSSTGKGNTEAFF.

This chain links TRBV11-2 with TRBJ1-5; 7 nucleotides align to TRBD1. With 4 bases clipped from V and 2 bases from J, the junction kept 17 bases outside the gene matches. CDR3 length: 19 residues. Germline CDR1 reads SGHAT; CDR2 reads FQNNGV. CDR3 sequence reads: CASSSSGSRQGIGNQPQHF. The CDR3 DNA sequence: TGTGCCAGCAGCTCCTCCGGGAGCAGACAGGGCATTGGCAATCAGCCCCAGCATTTT.

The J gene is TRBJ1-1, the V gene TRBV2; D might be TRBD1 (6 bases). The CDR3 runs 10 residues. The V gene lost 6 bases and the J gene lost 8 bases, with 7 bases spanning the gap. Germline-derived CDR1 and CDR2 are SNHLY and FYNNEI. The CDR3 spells CASRGGEAFF. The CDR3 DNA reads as TGTGCCAGCAGAGGGGGAGAAGCTTTCTTT. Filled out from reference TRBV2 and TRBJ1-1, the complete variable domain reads EPEVTQTPSHQVTQMGQEVILRCVPISNHLYFYWYRQILGQKVEFLVSFYNNEISEKSEIFDDQFSVERPDGSNFTLKIRSTKLEDSAMYFCASRGGEAFFGQGTRLTVV.

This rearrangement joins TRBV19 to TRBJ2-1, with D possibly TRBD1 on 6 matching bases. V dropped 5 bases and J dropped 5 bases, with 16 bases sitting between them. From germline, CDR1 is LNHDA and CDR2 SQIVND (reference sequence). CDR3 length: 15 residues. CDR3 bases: TGTGCCAGTAGTTCTACAGGGTTCCGAGACAATGAGCAGTTCTTC. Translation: CASSSTGFRDNEQFF.

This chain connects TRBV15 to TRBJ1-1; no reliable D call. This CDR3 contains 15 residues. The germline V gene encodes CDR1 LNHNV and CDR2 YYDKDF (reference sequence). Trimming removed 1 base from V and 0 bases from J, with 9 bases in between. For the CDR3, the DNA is TGTGCCACCAGCAGAGGCAGAAAGATGAACACTGAAGCTTTCTTT. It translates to CATSRGRKMNTEAFF.

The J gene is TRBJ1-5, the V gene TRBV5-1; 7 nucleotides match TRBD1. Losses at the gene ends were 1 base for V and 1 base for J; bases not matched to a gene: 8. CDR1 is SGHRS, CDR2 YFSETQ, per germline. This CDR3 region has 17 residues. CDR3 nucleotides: TGCGCCAGCAGCTTGAGGCCGACAGGGCTGAGCAATCAGCCCCAGCATTTT. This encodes CASSLRPTGLSNQPQHF.

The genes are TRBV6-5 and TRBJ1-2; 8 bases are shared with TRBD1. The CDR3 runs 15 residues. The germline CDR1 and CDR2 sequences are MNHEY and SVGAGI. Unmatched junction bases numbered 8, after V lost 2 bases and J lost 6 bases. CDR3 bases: TGTGCCAGCAGTTACGGCGGACAGGGTCCGGATGGCTACACCTTC. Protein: CASSYGGQGPDGYTF.

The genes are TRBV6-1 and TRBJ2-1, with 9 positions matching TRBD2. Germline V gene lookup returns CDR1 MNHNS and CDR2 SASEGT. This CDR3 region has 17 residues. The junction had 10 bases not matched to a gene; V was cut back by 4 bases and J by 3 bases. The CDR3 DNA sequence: TGTGCCAGCAGTGCCCTCTCGGGACTAGCCCTCTACAATGAGCAGTTCTTC. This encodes CASSALSGLALYNEQFF.

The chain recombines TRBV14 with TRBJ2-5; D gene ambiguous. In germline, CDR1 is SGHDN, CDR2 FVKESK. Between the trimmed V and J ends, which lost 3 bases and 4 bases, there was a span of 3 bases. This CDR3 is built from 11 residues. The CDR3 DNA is TGTGCCAGCAGCCATAGAGAGACCCAGTACTTC. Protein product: CASSHRETQYF. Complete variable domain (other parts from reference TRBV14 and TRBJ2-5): EAGVTQFPSHSVIEKGQTVTLRCDPISGHDNLYWYRRVMGKEIKFLLHFVKESKQDESGMPNNRFLAERTGGTYSTLKVQPAELEDSGVYFCASSHRETQYFGPGTRLLVL.

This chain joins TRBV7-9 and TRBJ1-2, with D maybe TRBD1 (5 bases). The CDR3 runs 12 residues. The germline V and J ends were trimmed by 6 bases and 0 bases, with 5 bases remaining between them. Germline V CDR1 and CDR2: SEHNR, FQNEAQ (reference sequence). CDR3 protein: CASRTANYGYTF. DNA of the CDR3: TGTGCCAGCAGGACAGCTAACTATGGCTACACCTTC.

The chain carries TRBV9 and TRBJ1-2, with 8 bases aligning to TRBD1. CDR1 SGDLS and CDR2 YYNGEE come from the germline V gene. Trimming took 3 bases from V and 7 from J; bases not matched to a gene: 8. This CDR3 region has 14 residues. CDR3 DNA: TGTGCCAGCAGCGCCGGACAGGGCAAGGGTGGCTACACCTTC. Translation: CASSAGQGKGGYTF.

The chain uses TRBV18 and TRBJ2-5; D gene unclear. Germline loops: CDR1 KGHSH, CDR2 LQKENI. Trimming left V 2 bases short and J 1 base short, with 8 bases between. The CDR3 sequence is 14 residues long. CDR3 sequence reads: CASSPISLQETQYF. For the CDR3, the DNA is TGTGCCAGCTCACCAATTTCACTCCAAGAGACCCAGTACTTC.

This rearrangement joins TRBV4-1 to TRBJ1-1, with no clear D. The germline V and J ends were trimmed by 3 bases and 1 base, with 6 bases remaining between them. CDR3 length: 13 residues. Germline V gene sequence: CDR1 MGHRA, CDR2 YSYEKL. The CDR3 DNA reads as TGCGCCAGCAGCCAGGGGAGGAACACTGAAGCTTTCTTT. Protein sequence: CASSQGRNTEAFF.